The clone carrying this T cell receptor (beta chain) showed up many times. The data were obtained in a study of blood T cells in healthy people across ages. Peripheral blood was drawn, ten milliliters per donor. Then a second PCR, running roughly 7 to 11 cycles, was carried out with a sample-barcoded 5' primer and a J-beta primer mix. The template-switch adaptor was a 5' adaptor with 12 random nucleotides. It tagged each cDNA molecule. TCRdb reprocessed the 5' RACE reads with MiXCR, giving one entry per CDR3 protein. The repertoire has 870,000 or so distinct CDR3 sequences, 25% to 35% of them found once; the top ten carry 17%. This TCR came from a woman over 75 in good health. The specimen sequenced was blood.

CDR3 amino acids: CASSGTASNYGYTF. CDR3 DNA: TGTGCCAGCAGCGGGACAGCCTCTAACTATGGCTACACCTTC. The V call is TRBV2, the J call TRBJ1-2, with TRBD1 matching 7 bases. The CDR3 runs 14 residues. Germline CDR1 and CDR2: SNHLY and FYNNEI. With V trimmed by 6 bases and J by 0 bases, 4 bases remained unmatched.